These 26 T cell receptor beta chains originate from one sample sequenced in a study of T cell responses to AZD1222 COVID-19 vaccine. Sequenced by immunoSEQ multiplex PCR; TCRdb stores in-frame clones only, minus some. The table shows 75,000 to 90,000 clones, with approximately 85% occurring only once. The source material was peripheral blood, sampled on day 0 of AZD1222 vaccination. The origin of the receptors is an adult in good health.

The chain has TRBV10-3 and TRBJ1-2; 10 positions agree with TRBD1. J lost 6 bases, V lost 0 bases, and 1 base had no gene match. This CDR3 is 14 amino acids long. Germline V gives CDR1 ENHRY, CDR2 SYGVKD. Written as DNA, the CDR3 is TGTGCCATCAGTGAGTCGACAGGGGGCCATGGCTACACCTTC. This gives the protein CAISESTGGHGYTF.

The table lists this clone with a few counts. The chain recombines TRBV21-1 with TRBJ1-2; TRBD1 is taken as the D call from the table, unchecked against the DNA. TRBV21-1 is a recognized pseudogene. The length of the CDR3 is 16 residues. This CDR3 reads CASSKVRHRTGSGYTF. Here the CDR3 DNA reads TGTGCCAGCAGCAAAGTACGACATCGGACAGGGTCTGGCTACACCTTC.

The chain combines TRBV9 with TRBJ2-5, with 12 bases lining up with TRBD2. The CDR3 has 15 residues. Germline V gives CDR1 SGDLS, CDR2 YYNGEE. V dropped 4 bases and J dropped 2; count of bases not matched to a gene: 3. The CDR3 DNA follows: TGTGCCAGCAGCCAAACTAGCGGGGGGCAAGAGACCCAGTACTTC. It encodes CASSQTSGGQETQYF. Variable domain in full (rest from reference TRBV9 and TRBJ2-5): DSGVTQTPKHLITATGQRVTLRCSPRSGDLSVYWYQQSLDQGLQFLIQYYNGEERAKGNILERFSAQQFPDLHSELNLSSLELGDSALYFCASSQTSGGQETQYFGPGTRLLVL.

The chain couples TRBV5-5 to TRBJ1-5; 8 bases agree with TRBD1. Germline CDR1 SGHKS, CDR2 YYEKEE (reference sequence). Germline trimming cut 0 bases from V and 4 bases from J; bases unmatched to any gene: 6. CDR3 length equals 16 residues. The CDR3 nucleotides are TGTGCCAGCAGCTTGGGGCCAGGGGGCGGGAATCAGCCCCAGCATTTT. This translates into CASSLGPGGGNQPQHF. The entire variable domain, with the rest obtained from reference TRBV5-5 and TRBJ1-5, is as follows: DAGVTQSPTHLIKTRGQQVTLRCSPISGHKSVSWYQQVLGQGPQFIFQYYEKEERGRGNFPDRFSARQFPNYSSELNVNALLLGDSALYLCASSLGPGGGNQPQHFGDGTRLSIL.

The CDR3 loop reads CASSSTFRETNEKLFF. The CDR3 DNA reads TGCGCCAGCAGTTCCACTTTCCGGGAAACTAATGAAAAACTGTTTTTT. The rearrangement links TRBV10-1 to TRBJ1-4; D is unresolved. CDR3 length: 16 residues. The germline V gene encodes CDR1 WNHNN and CDR2 SYGVQD (reference sequence). V lost 5 bases and J lost 1, with 14 bases in between.

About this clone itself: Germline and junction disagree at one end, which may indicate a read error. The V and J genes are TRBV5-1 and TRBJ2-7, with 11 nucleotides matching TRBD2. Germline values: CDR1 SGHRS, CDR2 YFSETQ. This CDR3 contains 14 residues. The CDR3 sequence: CASNPSGGSSEQYF. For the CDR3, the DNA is TGCGCCAGCAACCCTAGCGGGGGGTCCTCCGAGCAGTACTTC.

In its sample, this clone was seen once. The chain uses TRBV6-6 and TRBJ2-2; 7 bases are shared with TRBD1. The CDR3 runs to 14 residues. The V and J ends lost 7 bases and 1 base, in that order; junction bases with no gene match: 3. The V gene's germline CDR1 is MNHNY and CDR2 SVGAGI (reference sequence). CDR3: CASKGAQNTGELFF. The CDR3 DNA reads TGTGCCAGCAAGGGGGCGCAGAACACCGGGGAGCTGTTTTTT.

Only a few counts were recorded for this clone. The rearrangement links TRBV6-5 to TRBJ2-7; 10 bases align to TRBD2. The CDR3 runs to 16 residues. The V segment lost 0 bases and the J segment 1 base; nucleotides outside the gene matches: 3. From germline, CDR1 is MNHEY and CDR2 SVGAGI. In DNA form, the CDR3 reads TGTGCCAGCAGTTACTCGATAGCGGGAGGTTCCTACGAGCAGTACTTC. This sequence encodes CASSYSIAGGSYEQYF.

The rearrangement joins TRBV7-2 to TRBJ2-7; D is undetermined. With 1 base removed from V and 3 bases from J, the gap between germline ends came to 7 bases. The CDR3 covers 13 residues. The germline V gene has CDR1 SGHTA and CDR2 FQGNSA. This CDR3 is CASSLEVNYEQYF. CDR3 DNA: TGTGCCAGCAGCTTAGAGGTAAACTACGAGCAGTACTTC.

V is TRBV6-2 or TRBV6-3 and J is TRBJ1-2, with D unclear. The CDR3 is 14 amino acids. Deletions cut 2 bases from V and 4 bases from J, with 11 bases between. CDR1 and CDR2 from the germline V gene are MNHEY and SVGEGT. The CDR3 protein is CASSYTRNGYGYTF. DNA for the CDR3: TGTGCCAGCAGTTACACTCGGAACGGCTATGGCTACACCTTC.

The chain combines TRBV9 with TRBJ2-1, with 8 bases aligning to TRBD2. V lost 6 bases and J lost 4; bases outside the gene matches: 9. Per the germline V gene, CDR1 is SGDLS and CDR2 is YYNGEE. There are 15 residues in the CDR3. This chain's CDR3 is CASTKRRGGYNEQFF. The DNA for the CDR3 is TGTGCCAGCACCAAACGGCGCGGGGGGTACAATGAGCAGTTCTTC. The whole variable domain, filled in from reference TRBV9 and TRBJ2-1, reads DSGVTQTPKHLITATGQRVTLRCSPRSGDLSVYWYQQSLDQGLQFLIQYYNGEERAKGNILERFSAQQFPDLHSELNLSSLELGDSALYFCASTKRRGGYNEQFFGPGTRLTVL.

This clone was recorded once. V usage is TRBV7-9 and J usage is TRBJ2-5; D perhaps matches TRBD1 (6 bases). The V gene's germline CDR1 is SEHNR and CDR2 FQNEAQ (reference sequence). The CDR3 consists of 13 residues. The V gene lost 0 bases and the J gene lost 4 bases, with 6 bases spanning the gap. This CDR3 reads CASSLAGGETQYF. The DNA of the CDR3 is TGTGCCAGCAGCTTAGCAGGGGGAGAGACCCAGTACTTC.

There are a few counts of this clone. Here the CDR3 reads CASSPRWTGKGEKLFF. The CDR3 bases are TGTGCCAGCAGTCCCCGATGGACAGGGAAGGGTGAAAAACTGTTTTTT. The chain recombines TRBV27 with TRBJ1-4; 8 bases align to TRBD1. Germline trimming cut 5 bases from V and 7 bases from J; bases unmatched to any gene: 12. Germline loops: CDR1 MNHEY, CDR2 SMNVEV (reference sequence). This CDR3 region has 16 residues.

In DNA form, the CDR3 reads TGTGCCAGCAGCCCTCCGGGACAGCTAAATCAGCCCCAGCATTTT. The encoded protein is CASSPPGQLNQPQHF. J is TRBJ1-5 and V is TRBV9; 7 bases align to TRBD1. The length of the CDR3 is 15 residues. Losses at the gene ends were 4 bases for V and 4 bases for J; bases not matched to a gene: 8. Germline CDR1 SGDLS, CDR2 YYNGEE.

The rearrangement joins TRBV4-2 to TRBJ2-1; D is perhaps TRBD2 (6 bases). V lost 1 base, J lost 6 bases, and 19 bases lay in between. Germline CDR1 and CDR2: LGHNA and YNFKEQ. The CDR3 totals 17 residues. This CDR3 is CASSQVSGLAQTNEQFF. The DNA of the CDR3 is TGTGCCAGCAGCCAAGTCTCGGGGCTAGCGCAAACCAATGAGCAGTTCTTC.

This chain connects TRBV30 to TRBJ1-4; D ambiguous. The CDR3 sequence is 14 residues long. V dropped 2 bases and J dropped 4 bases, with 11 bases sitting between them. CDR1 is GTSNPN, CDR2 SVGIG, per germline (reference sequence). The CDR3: CAWSYGSFNEKLFF. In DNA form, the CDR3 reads TGTGCCTGGAGTTACGGATCTTTTAATGAAAAACTGTTTTTT.

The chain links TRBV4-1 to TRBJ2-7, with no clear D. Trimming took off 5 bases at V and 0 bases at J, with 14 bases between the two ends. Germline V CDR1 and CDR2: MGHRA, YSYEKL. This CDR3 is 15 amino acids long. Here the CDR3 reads CASSSFSGFSYEQYF. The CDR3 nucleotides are TGCGCCAGCAGCTCGTTCAGTGGGTTCTCCTACGAGCAGTACTTC.

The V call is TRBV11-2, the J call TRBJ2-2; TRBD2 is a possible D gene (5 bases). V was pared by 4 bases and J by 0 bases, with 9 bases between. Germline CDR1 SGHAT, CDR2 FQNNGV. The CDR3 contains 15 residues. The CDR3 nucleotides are TGTGCCAGCAGCTCACTAGGCGCGAACACCGGGGAGCTGTTTTTT. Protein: CASSSLGANTGELFF.

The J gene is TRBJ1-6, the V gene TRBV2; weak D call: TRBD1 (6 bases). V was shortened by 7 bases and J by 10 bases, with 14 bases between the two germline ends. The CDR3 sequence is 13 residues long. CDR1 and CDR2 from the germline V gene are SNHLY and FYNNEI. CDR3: CASTKQGLSPLHF. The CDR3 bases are TGTGCCAGCACGAAACAGGGACTCTCACCCCTCCACTTT.

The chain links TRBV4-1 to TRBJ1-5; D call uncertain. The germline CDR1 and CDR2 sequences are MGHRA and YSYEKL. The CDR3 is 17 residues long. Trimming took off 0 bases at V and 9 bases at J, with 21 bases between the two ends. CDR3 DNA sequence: TGCGCCAGCAGCCAAGATCAACGGACGGACGGTGGGAGGCCCCAGCATTTT. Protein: CASSQDQRTDGGRPQHF.

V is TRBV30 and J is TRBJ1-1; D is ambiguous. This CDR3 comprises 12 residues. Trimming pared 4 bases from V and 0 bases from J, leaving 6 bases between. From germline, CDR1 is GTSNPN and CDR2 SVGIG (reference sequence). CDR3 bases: TGTGCCTGGAAAGGAGTGAACACTGAAGCTTTCTTT. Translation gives CAWKGVNTEAFF.

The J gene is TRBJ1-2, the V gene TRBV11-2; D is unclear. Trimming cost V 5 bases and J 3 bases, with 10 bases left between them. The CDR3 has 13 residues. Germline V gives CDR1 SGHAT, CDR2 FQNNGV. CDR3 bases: TGTGCCAGCAGCCCATTACGGGACTATGGCTACACCTTC. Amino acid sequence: CASSPLRDYGYTF.

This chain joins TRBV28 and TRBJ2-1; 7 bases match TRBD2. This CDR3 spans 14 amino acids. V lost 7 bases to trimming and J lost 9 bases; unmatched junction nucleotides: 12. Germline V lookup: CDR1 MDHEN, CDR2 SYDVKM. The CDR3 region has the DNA TGTGCCAGCAACCGGGGCGGGAGTCAGGGTGAGCAGTTCTTC. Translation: CASNRGGSQGEQFF.

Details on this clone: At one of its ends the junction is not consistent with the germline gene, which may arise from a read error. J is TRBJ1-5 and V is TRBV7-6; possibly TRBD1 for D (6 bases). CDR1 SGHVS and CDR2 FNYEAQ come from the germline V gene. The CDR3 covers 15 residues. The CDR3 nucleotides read TGTGCCAGCAGATTAGGACAGAATAGCAATCAGCCCCAGCATTTT. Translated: CASRLGQNSNQPQHF.

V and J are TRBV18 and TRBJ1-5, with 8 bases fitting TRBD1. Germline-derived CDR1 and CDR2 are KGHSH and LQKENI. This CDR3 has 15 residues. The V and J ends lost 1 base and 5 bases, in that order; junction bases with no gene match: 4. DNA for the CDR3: TGTGCCAGCTCACCACGGACAGGGCGGGATCAGCCCCAGCATTTT. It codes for CASSPRTGRDQPQHF.

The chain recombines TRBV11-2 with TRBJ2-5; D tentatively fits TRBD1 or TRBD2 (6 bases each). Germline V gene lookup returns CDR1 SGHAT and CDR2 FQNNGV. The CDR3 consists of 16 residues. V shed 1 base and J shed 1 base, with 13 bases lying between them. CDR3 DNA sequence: TGTGCCAGCAGCTTAGGGGGGCGGCGGGGCCAAGAGACCCAGTACTTC. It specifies CASSLGGRRGQETQYF.